This T cell receptor beta chain is drawn from a study of T cells after posttransplantation cyclophosphamide. General study findings and limits: After PTCy, TRB diversity resembled that of CNI/methotrexate controls. Tissue-infiltrating T cells from skin or gut overlapped little with blood T cells.

This CDR3 comprises 13 residues. Germline CDR1 MDHEN, CDR2 SYDVKM. Trimming removed 3 bases at V and 6 bases at J, with 12 bases between. This clone was counted many times. Its antigen remains unknown. Cyclophosphamide on days +3 and +4 followed busulfan-fludarabine conditioning and a marrow graft. Data came from immunoSEQ multiplex PCR; TCRdb stores just in-frame clones and leaves some out. This table holds some 16,000 clones with no singletons; the top ten claim roughly 0.54%. This material consisted of PBMCs, taken after allogeneic stem cell transplant with posttransplant cyclophosphamide. The chain has TRBV28 and TRBJ2-7; no clear D gene. This sequence originates from a female patient between 30 and 40 years old who received an allogeneic stem cell transplant from a related donor, was CMV-positive, and had no GVHD. A subset of T cells may come from the graft donor. Here the CDR3 reads CASSFSEPGEQYF. For the CDR3, the DNA is TGTGCCAGCAGTTTCAGCGAACCCGGCGAGCAGTACTTC.